The 30 T cell receptor beta chains below all came from one sample that was sequenced in a study of cytomegalovirus exposure and HLA in healthy donors. A multiplex PCR was run with 60 Vbeta primers and 13 Jbeta primers. The assay was immunoSEQ multiplex PCR, and TCRdb's table has in-frame clones only and misses some. This table has about 140,000 clones, 80% appearing once. Sequenced: PBMCs. The receptors derive from a male donor in good health and CMV-seropositive.

CDR3 region: CASSLGAYEQYF. CDR3 nucleotides: TGTGCCAGCAGCTTAGGGGCTTACGAGCAGTACTTC. The chain recombines TRBV7-9 with TRBJ2-7; D ambiguous. CDR1 is SEHNR and CDR2 is FQNEAQ in the germline V gene (reference sequence). V shed 1 base and J shed 4 bases, with 5 bases lying between them. This CDR3 has 12 amino acids.

V is TRBV9 and J is TRBJ1-2, with no clear D. Trimming removed 0 bases at V and 4 bases at J, with 10 bases between. The CDR3 contains 14 residues. Germline loops: CDR1 SGDLS, CDR2 YYNGEE. The CDR3 bases are TGTGCCAGCAGCGTAGATGGCAGCGCCTATGGCTACACCTTC. Translation gives CASSVDGSAYGYTF.

The chain joins TRBV29-1 to TRBJ1-1, with D maybe TRBD1 (5 bases). The V gene lost 4 bases and the J gene lost 4 bases, with 10 bases spanning the gap. The germline V gene has CDR1 SQVTM and CDR2 ANQGSEA. This CDR3 region has 12 residues. CDR3 amino acids: CSVVGLGTEAFF. In nucleotides, the CDR3 is TGCAGCGTTGTGGGGCTGGGCACTGAAGCTTTCTTT.

In this sample, this clone turned up once. V and J are TRBV5-6 and TRBJ1-2; 8 nucleotides line up with TRBD1. There are 15 residues in the CDR3. Germline lookup yields CDR1 SGHDT and CDR2 YYEEEE. The junction had 5 bases not matched to a gene; V was cut back by 0 bases and J by 4 bases. CDR3 sequence: CASSLAPGGIYGYTF. The CDR3 DNA is TGTGCCAGCAGCTTGGCCCCAGGGGGCATCTATGGCTACACCTTC. The whole variable domain, remainder taken from reference TRBV5-6 and TRBJ1-2, is DAGVTQSPTHLIKTRGQQVTLRCSPKSGHDTVSWYQQALGQGPQFIFQYYEEEERQRGNFPDRFSGHQFPNYSSELNVNALLLGDSALYLCASSLAPGGIYGYTFGSGTRLTVV.

This chain connects TRBV6-1 to TRBJ1-1; 7 positions agree with TRBD1. V lost 6 bases and J lost 4; bases outside the gene matches: 5. Germline V lookup: CDR1 MNHNS, CDR2 SASEGT. The CDR3 totals 13 residues. CDR3 protein: CASREGQSTEAFF. In nucleotides, the CDR3 is TGTGCCAGCAGAGAGGGACAGTCCACTGAAGCTTTCTTT.

The chain couples TRBV27 to TRBJ2-7; 11 bases agree with TRBD2. The germline V gene has CDR1 MNHEY and CDR2 SMNVEV (reference sequence). The V gene end was trimmed by 2 bases and the J gene end by 7 bases; junction bases not matched to a gene: 7. The CDR3 totals 15 residues. Written as DNA, the CDR3 is TGTGCCAGCAGTTTAGTAGCGGGAGGGCCTGAGGAGCAGTACTTC. Translation gives CASSLVAGGPEEQYF.

V is TRBV5-1 and J is TRBJ2-5; 12 nucleotides line up with TRBD2. J gave up 5 bases and V 0 bases, and 5 bases lay outside the gene matches. Looked up from germline, CDR1 is SGHRS and CDR2 is YFSETQ. There are 16 residues in the CDR3. In nucleotides, the CDR3 is TGCGCCAGCAGCTTGGCTAGCGGGGGGGCCCATGAGACCCAGTACTTC. Translating gives CASSLASGGAHETQYF.

CDR3 in amino acids: CASSDMAVIGGSQYF. The CDR3 region has the DNA TGTGCCAGCAGTGATATGGCCGTAATAGGAGGATCCCAGTACTTC. This chain joins TRBV25-1 and TRBJ2-5; D perhaps matches TRBD2 (5 bases). Germline V gene data show CDR1 as MGHDK and CDR2 as SYGVNS. The V end was cut by 3 bases, the J end by 9 bases, with 20 bases between. This CDR3 is 15 amino acids long.

The chain employs TRBV27 and TRBJ1-4, with 8 bases fitting TRBD1. CDR3 length equals 15 residues. V gave up 4 bases and J gave up 2 bases; unmatched junction bases: 3. Germline V lookup: CDR1 MNHEY, CDR2 SMNVEV (reference sequence). The CDR3 sequence: CASSSWDRTNEKLFF. CDR3 in DNA: TGTGCCAGCAGTTCTTGGGACAGGACTAATGAAAAACTGTTTTTT.

V is TRBV7-2 and J is TRBJ1-1; the D gene is possibly TRBD1 (6 bases). This CDR3 has 13 amino acids. Trimming stripped 2 bases from V and 5 bases from J, with 9 bases between. Per the germline V gene, CDR1 is SGHTA and CDR2 is FQGNSA. CDR3 sequence reads: CASSLQGSTEAFF. The CDR3 nucleotides are TGTGCCAGCAGCTTACAGGGGAGTACTGAAGCTTTCTTT.

This clone was detected a few times. The chain couples TRBV5-8 to TRBJ2-2; 7 nucleotides line up with TRBD1. Germline loops: CDR1 SGHTS, CDR2 YDEGEE. The V and J ends lost 2 bases and 5 bases, in that order; junction bases with no gene match: 12. This CDR3 has 17 amino acids. The CDR3 nucleotides read TGTGCCAGCAGCTTTCTTGTAGGGGGCGAGGTAACCGGGGAGCTGTTTTTT. Protein sequence: CASSFLVGGEVTGELFF.

V usage is TRBV4-3 and J usage is TRBJ1-5; a weak D match, TRBD1 (5 bases). Germline V gives CDR1 LGHNA, CDR2 YSLEER. The CDR3 loop spans 16 amino acids. Trimming shortened V by 1 base and J by 3 bases, and 13 bases separated the two germline ends. The CDR3 region is CASSQAHGRANQPQHF. DNA of the CDR3: TGCGCCAGCAGCCAAGCTCATGGCAGGGCCAATCAGCCCCAGCATTTT.

The chain carries TRBV7-2 and TRBJ1-2; D remains ambiguous. Trimming took off 2 bases at V and 5 bases at J, with 15 bases between the two ends. Germline CDR1 and CDR2: SGHTA and FQGNSA. This CDR3 has 15 residues. CDR3 coding DNA: TGTGCCAGCAGCTTATTCGTGGGGAGCGATTATGGCTACACCTTC. It translates to CASSLFVGSDYGYTF.

The gene calls are TRBV2 and TRBJ2-1, with TRBD2 matching 9 bases. The CDR3 runs to 15 residues. J was trimmed by 2 bases and V by 6 bases; bases with no gene match: 5. Germline CDR1 reads SNHLY; CDR2 reads FYNNEI. CDR3 in amino acids: CASRLSGGAYNEQFF. DNA of the CDR3: TGTGCCAGCAGGCTTAGCGGGGGAGCCTACAATGAGCAGTTCTTC.

The rearrangement uses TRBV7-9 and TRBJ2-2; the D gene is possibly TRBD2 (5 bases). The V end lost 5 bases, the J end lost 2 bases, and 18 bases lay between the germline ends. The CDR3 runs 17 residues. Germline CDR1 SEHNR, CDR2 FQNEAQ (reference sequence). The CDR3 reads CASSPFKVSGNTGELFF. The CDR3 DNA sequence: TGTGCCAGCAGCCCTTTTAAAGTGAGCGGTAACACCGGGGAGCTGTTTTTT.

This chain uses TRBV5-1 with TRBJ2-1; 9 nucleotides align to TRBD2. CDR1 is SGHRS, CDR2 YFSETQ, per germline. The CDR3 contains 16 residues. The V and J ends lost 3 bases and 4 bases, in that order; junction bases with no gene match: 8. The CDR3 nucleotides read TGCGCCAGCAGCTCCTTGACAAGCGGGGGGTACAATGAGCAGTTCTTC. It yields the protein CASSSLTSGGYNEQFF.

This clone was recorded a few times. The chain recombines TRBV18 with TRBJ2-7, with 7 bases aligning to TRBD1. The V gene end was trimmed by 6 bases and the J gene end by 3 bases; junction bases not matched to a gene: 14. Per germline, CDR1 KGHSH and CDR2 LQKENI. This CDR3 is 16 amino acids long. CDR3: CASSPTTTGPRYEQYF. In DNA form, the CDR3 reads TGTGCCAGCTCGCCTACCACGACAGGGCCCCGCTACGAGCAGTACTTC.

The chain joins TRBV25-1 to TRBJ2-3, with D maybe TRBD2 (5 bases). This CDR3 region has 14 residues. The germline V gene has CDR1 MGHDK and CDR2 SYGVNS. V lost 6 bases, J lost 2 bases, and 12 bases lay in between. CDR3 nucleotides: TGTGCCAGCAGCGGATACGGGGACACAGATACGCAGTATTTT. Translation gives CASSGYGDTDTQYF. Full variable domain (outside the CDR3, taken from reference TRBV25-1 and TRBJ2-3): EADIYQTPRYLVIGTGKKITLECSQTMGHDKMYWYQQDPGMELHLIHYSYGVNSTEKGDLSSESTVSRIRTEHFPLTLESARPSHTSQYLCASSGYGDTDTQYFGPGTRLTVL.

The chain joins TRBV6-5 to TRBJ2-3; a possible D gene is TRBD1 (6 bases). There are 13 residues in the CDR3. Per germline, CDR1 MNHEY and CDR2 SVGAGI. V was trimmed by 6 bases and J by 4 bases, leaving 11 bases between them. CDR3 coding DNA: TGTGCCAGCAGGAGGGGGACCGCAGATACGCAGTATTTT. Amino acid sequence: CASRRGTADTQYF.

In DNA, the CDR3 is TGCGCCAGCAGCCAACCTTATAGGGGGCGGATCTATGGCTACACCTTC. Residues: CASSQPYRGRIYGYTF. V and J are TRBV4-1 and TRBJ1-2, with TRBD1 matching over 7 bases. The CDR3 extends over 16 amino acids. The germline CDR1 and CDR2 sequences are MGHRA and YSYEKL. Losses at the gene ends were 2 bases for V and 4 bases for J; bases not matched to a gene: 10.

CDR3 residues: CASSFSEETQYF. Written as DNA, the CDR3 is TGCGCCAGCAGCTTTAGCGAGGAGACCCAGTACTTC. This chain uses TRBV5-1 with TRBJ2-5; D is perhaps TRBD2 (5 bases). The CDR3 contains 12 residues. Germline V gene sequence: CDR1 SGHRS, CDR2 YFSETQ. Trimming took off 2 bases at V and 5 bases at J, with 7 bases between the two ends.

The CDR3 coding sequence is TGTGCCAGCAGCTTAATGGACAGAGGCACAGATACGCAGTATTTT. Encoded protein: CASSLMDRGTDTQYF. The genes are TRBV11-2 and TRBJ2-3; a possible D gene is TRBD1 (6 bases). CDR1 and CDR2 (germline): SGHAT, FQNNGV. Trimming took off 2 bases at V and 1 base at J, with 10 bases between the two ends. The CDR3 contains 15 residues.

The J gene is TRBJ1-1, the V gene TRBV5-1, with a tentative D call TRBD1 (6 bases). The CDR3 is made up of 14 amino acids. Between the trimmed V and J ends, which lost 5 bases and 1 base, there was a span of 12 bases. The germline CDR1 and CDR2 sequences are SGHRS and YFSETQ. The CDR3, as DNA: TGCGCCAGCAGTTTGACGGGACAGAACACTGAAGCTTTCTTT. Its protein product is CASSLTGQNTEAFF.

To note about this clone: One end of the junction varies from germline; a read error may be responsible. The chain is built from TRBV7-9 and TRBJ2-7; D may be TRBD2 (5 bases). The CDR3 consists of 16 residues. CDR1 SEHNR and CDR2 FQNEAQ come from the germline V gene (reference sequence). The CDR3 region has the DNA TGTTCCAGCAGCCATTACGAGGGCCCATCTCCCTACGAGCAGTACTTC. It yields the protein CSSSHYEGPSPYEQYF.

The rearrangement links TRBV7-2 to TRBJ2-3; 7 nucleotides align to TRBD1. The J segment lost 1 base and the V segment lost 8 bases, leaving 6 bases of the junction unmatched. CDR3 size: 14 residues. The V gene's germline CDR1 is SGHTA and CDR2 FQGNSA. CDR3 coding DNA: TGTGCCAGCCTTCTTAGGGGGCGCACAGATACGCAGTATTTT. It yields the protein CASLLRGRTDTQYF.

The chain links TRBV5-1 to TRBJ2-2; 11 nucleotides align to TRBD1. V lost 0 bases to trimming and J lost 6 bases; unmatched junction nucleotides: 4. Germline V CDR1 and CDR2: SGHRS, YFSETQ. The CDR3 runs 16 residues. CDR3 region: CASSLVGQGAPGELFF. CDR3 coding DNA: TGCGCCAGCAGCTTGGTCGGACAGGGGGCCCCCGGGGAGCTGTTTTTT. Full variable domain (missing parts from reference TRBV5-1 and TRBJ2-2): KAGVTQTPRYLIKTRGQQVTLSCSPISGHRSVSWYQQTPGQGLQFLFEYFSETQRNKGNFPGRFSGRQFSNSRSEMNVSTLELGDSALYLCASSLVGQGAPGELFFGEGSRLTVL.

The chain combines TRBV28 with TRBJ2-4; D is perhaps TRBD1 (5 bases). The V end lost 3 bases, the J end lost 5 bases, and 17 bases lay between the germline ends. The length of the CDR3 is 16 residues. Per germline, CDR1 MDHEN and CDR2 SYDVKM. CDR3 in DNA: TGTGCCAGCAGTTTCCCTGGGGCGCGATTTGAAAACATTCAGTACTTC. Amino acid sequence: CASSFPGARFENIQYF. Based on the CDR3 plus reference TRBV28 and TRBJ2-4, the full variable domain is DVKVTQSSRYLVKRTGEKVFLECVQDMDHENMFWYRQDPGLGLRLIYFSYDVKMKEKGDIPEGYSVSREKKERFSLILESASTNQTSMYLCASSFPGARFENIQYFGAGTRLSVL.

The CDR3 region is CASTPLGGQGKTQYF. Written as DNA, the CDR3 is TGTGCCAGCACCCCTTTGGGGGGACAGGGAAAGACCCAGTACTTC. The chain is built from TRBV27 and TRBJ2-5; the match to TRBD1 covers 9 bases. The CDR3 extends over 15 amino acids. Germline V lookup: CDR1 MNHEY, CDR2 SMNVEV (reference sequence). The J segment lost 6 bases and the V segment lost 7 bases, leaving 12 bases of the junction unmatched.

The chain joins TRBV6-1 to TRBJ2-7, with TRBD1 as a possible D gene (7 bases). This CDR3 contains 13 residues. CDR1 MNHNS and CDR2 SASEGT come from the germline V gene. V was trimmed by 7 bases and J by 1 base, leaving 11 bases between them. DNA of the CDR3: TGTGCCAGCATGACAGGGACTTCCTACGAGCAGTACTTC. Its protein product is CASMTGTSYEQYF.

This chain joins TRBV7-9 and TRBJ1-1; D call uncertain. The CDR3 consists of 14 residues. V was pared by 2 bases and J by 3 bases, with 10 bases between. CDR1 is SEHNR, CDR2 FQNEAQ, per germline (reference sequence). The CDR3 is CASSLIARDTEAFF. The CDR3 DNA follows: TGTGCCAGCAGCTTAATTGCACGGGACACTGAAGCTTTCTTT.